The T cell receptor (beta chain) described here comes from a study of blood T cell repertoires in COVID-19 (dated by TCRdb to 2018 to 2020). Study-wide context: Samples covering the acute and convalescent phases of COVID-19 were provided by collaborators in the United States, Italy and Spain. The prospective study material was composed of cDNA or gDNA derived from T cells, B-cell-depleted T cells, or PBMCs. The repertoires were released in a freely available public database meant as a resource for research on the immune response to SARS-CoV-2. Deeply sampled blood TCRbeta repertoires from subjects exposed to, actively infected with, or recovered from COVID-19 were included in the dataset. Sample metadata almost always included a de-identified subject ID, COVID-19 status, age in years and sex. Samples were obtained from the ongoing ImmuneRACE study (first 160 participants) and from 1,254 subjects provided by 6 global collaborators. HLA class I and class II types, where available, came from metadata supplied by the sample provider rather than from assay-based typing.

In the prospective study, participants were roughly 18 to 100 years old, resided in 24 geographic areas of the United States, and were enrolled through a virtual design. To assign participants to cohorts, the prospective study relied on clinical history that participants themselves reported in a screening survey and a study questionnaire. Recovered participants in ImmuneRACE Cohort 3 were defined by two consecutive negative NP/OP PCR tests, clearance by a healthcare professional, or resolution of symptoms. In the prospective study, whole blood, serum and a nasopharyngeal or oropharyngeal swab were collected from each participant by mobile phlebotomists. Additional blood draws and questionnaires over an approximately two-month period could optionally be provided by prospective study participants. Blood samples from the prospective study were shipped frozen or at room temperature prior to DNA extraction.

The germline V gene (reference sequence) supplies CDR1 SEHNR and CDR2 FQNEAQ. The CDR3 runs 15 amino acids, cysteine and phenylalanine included. Only the CDR3 DNA is retained, 45 bases long and in frame from the first base. V loses 4 bases, J loses 3 bases, and the germline ends lie 15 bases apart. Broader findings and caveats from the paper: The amount of clinical and demographic metadata varied by source and participant and was provided uncurated.

TCRbeta CDR3 regions were amplified from genomic DNA using the immunoSEQ Assay, a bias-controlled multiplex PCR. Under the source paper's analysis protocol: Within the assay, amplification of reference gene primers was used to estimate how many nucleated cells each sample contained. Sequence reads were collapsed and filtered to measure the absolute abundance of every unique TCRbeta CDR3 rearrangement. For each sample, productive Simpson clonality was calculated as the square root of Simpson's diversity index over productive rearrangements. As stored in TCRdb, this immuneACCESS dataset retains in-frame rearrangements with V and J assigned. A fraction of the clones does not appear; measured against another copy, unresolved V genes explain less than half of the discrepancy, and the remainder lacks a known reason. The DNA gave D and trimming, while V, J and clone size come from that table. For this sample the table gives roughly 330,000 clones, of which over 75% were detected only once. The top ten clonotypes cover over 4.5% of the sample.

On this clone: No cognate antigen has been identified for it. No base quality values were provided; no much bigger clone lies one nucleotide off.

The sequence joins TRBV7-9 to TRBJ1-1; the D gene is possibly TRBD1, with 6 bases matching. The sample consisted of PBMCs or T cells enriched from blood (not recorded which). This clonotype was sampled from a young man who had recovered from COVID-19. The DNA reads TGTGCCAGCAGCTCCCGGGACACCCTGGACACTGAAGCTTTCTTT. Its product reads: CASSSRDTLDTEAFF. Full variable domain (CDR3 extended with the reference TRBV7-9 and TRBJ1-1 proteins): DTGVSQNPRHKITKRGQNVTFRCDPISEHNRLYWYRQTLGQGPEFLTYFQNEAQLEKSRLLSDRFSAERPKGSFSTLEIQRTEQGDSAMYLCASSSRDTLDTEAFFGQGTRLTVV.